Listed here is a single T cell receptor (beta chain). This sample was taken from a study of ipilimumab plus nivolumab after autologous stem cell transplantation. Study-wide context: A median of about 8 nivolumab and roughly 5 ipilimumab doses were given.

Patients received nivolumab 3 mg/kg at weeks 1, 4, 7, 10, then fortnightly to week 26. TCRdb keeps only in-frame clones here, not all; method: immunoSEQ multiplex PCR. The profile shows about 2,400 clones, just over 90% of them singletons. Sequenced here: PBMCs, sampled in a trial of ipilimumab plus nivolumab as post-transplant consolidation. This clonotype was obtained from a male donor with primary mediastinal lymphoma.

The CDR3 is CASRATRGDYGYTF. The CDR3 DNA reads TGTGCCAGCAGGGCAACAAGGGGCGACTATGGCTACACCTTC. This rearrangement joins TRBV6-1 to TRBJ1-2, with D tentatively TRBD1 (5 bases). This CDR3 spans 14 amino acids. The V end lost 6 bases, the J end lost 3 bases, and 14 bases lay between the germline ends. Germline assignment: CDR1 MNHNS and CDR2 SASEGT.